These T cell receptor beta chains were read from a single sample in a study of a mutant IDH1 vaccine in newly diagnosed glioma. Sequencing used immunoSEQ multiplex PCR; TCRdb keeps in-frame clones, though not all of them. The repertoire holds approximately 57,000 clones, roughly 81% seen once, with 7.5% to 10% in the top ten. Their antigens are not known. The sample consisted of PBMCs, taken from a glioma patient whose treatment included an IDH1 peptide vaccine. The source of these receptors is a woman in her thirties or forties with glioma. Some clones in this sample may be carry-over from other donors' samples. The CDR3 runs from the conserved cysteine through the conserved F or W. D genes are given only for firm matches. For some rows the clone size is stated as once, few or many, or as a class when expanded; others skip it.

- | TRBJ1-5 | TRBV19 | - | TGTGCCAGTAGTATAGGGGTCAGAGGCAATCAGCCCCAGCATTTT | CASSIGVRGNQPQHF
- | TRBJ1-5 | TRBV6-1 | few | TGTGCCAGCAGTGAAGGGACAGTCAATCAGCCCCAGCATTTT | CASSEGTVNQPQHF
- | TRBJ1-5 | TRBV19 | - | TGTGCCAGTAGTATAGCCCTTATGAGCAATCAGCCCCAGCATTTT | CASSIALMSNQPQHF
- | TRBJ1-5 | TRBV29-1 | - | TGCAGCGTTCACCAGATAGGTCTTTATAGCAATCAGCCCCAGCATTTT | CSVHQIGLYSNQPQHF
- | TRBJ1-2 | TRBV19 | few | TGTGCCAGTAGCCAGCTGGGAGGAGACGGCTACACCTTC | CASSQLGGDGYTF
- | TRBJ1-3 | TRBV7-8 | few | TGTGCCAGCAGCTTAGTTCCGGGGAATGGAAACACCATATATTTT | CASSLVPGNGNTIYF
- | TRBJ1-6 | TRBV5-1 | - | TGCGCCAGCAGCTTGGACGGGATGTCCTATAATTCACCCCTCCACTTT | CASSLDGMSYNSPLHF
- | TRBJ2-1 | TRBV6-1 | - | TGTGCCAGCAGTGAAGCGCTAGACTGGGGCGGGCAGTTCTTC | CASSEALDWGGQFF
- | TRBJ1-1 | TRBV6-5 | - | TGTGCCACCTCGGGTTATCTAGGGACTGAAGCTTTCTTT | CATSGYLGTEAFF
- | TRBJ1-2 | TRBV6-6 | - | TGTGCCAGCAACCCGGGGACCCCGGACGGCTACACCTTC | CASNPGTPDGYTF
TRBD1 | TRBJ1-1 | TRBV5-4 | - | TGTGCCAGCAGCGAGGGGGGCGGACAGGGGGTCGTTGAAGCTTTCTTT | CASSEGGGQGVVEAFF
TRBD2 | TRBJ2-2 | TRBV4-1 | - | TGCGCCAGCAGCGGGACTAGAACCGGGGAGCTGTTTTTT | CASSGTRTGELFF
TRBD2 | TRBJ2-2 | TRBV2 | once | TGTGCCAGCAAGGGCGGGGGGGCCGTCGGGGAGCTGTTTTTT | CASKGGGAVGELFF
- | TRBJ2-5 | TRBV5-1 | - | TGCGCCAGCAGCTGGACACCTGAAGAGACCCAGTACTTC | CASSWTPEETQYF
- | TRBJ2-7 | TRBV12-5 | - | TGTGCTAGTGGCCCCACTCCGGTGTACGAGCAGTACTTC | CASGPTPVYEQYF
- | TRBJ2-7 | TRBV5-1 | - | TGCGCCAGCAGCTTGATGGGGGAGGCCTACGAGCAGTACTTC | CASSLMGEAYEQYF
- | TRBJ1-1 | TRBV6-1 | - | TGTGCCAGCAAGGAGGGGGGGGGCACTGAAGCTTTCTTT | CASKEGGGTEAFF
- | TRBJ1-1 | TRBV7-2 | - | TGTGCCAGCAGCTTCCGGGGGAACACTGAAGCTTTCTTT | CASSFRGNTEAFF
- | TRBJ1-4 | TRBV13 | - | TGTGCCAGCAGCTTAGTAGGCGGGGAGGAACTGTTTTTT | CASSLVGGEELFF
- | TRBJ1-5 | TRBV6-1 | - | TGTGCCAGCAGTGAAGCGTCCGGACCCCATCAGCCCCAGCATTTT | CASSEASGPHQPQHF
- | TRBJ1-1 | TRBV4-2 | few | TGTGCCAGCAGCCAAGAAGAAGGTGGGTACACTGAAGCTTTCTTT | CASSQEEGGYTEAFF
- | TRBJ2-1 | TRBV5-1 | - | TGCGCCAGCAGCTTGGGGTCGGTGCGGTCCTCCTACAATGAGCAGTTCTTC | CASSLGSVRSSYNEQFF
- | TRBJ1-3 | TRBV5-4 | once | TGTGCCAGCAGCTCCGGGACTGTAGGAAACACCATATATTTT | CASSSGTVGNTIYF
- | TRBJ1-1 | TRBV7-2 | - | TGTGCCAGCAGCTTAATCCACAGGGCCACTGAAGCTTTCTTT | CASSLIHRATEAFF
- | TRBJ1-2 | TRBV6-1 | - | TGTGCCAGCAGTGATATCGGGGGGCTTCGTGGCTACACCTTC | CASSDIGGLRGYTF
TRBD1 | TRBJ1-6 | TRBV5-6 | - | TGTGCCAGCAGCTTGGCCGGTACAGGGGCTATCGAAGCACCCCTCCACTTT | CASSLAGTGAIEAPLHF
TRBD1 | TRBJ2-1 | TRBV9 | once | TGTGCCAGCAGCGGAAGGACAGGACAGGGGGAAGACTACAATGAGCAGTTCTTC | CASSGRTGQGEDYNEQFF
- | TRBJ1-4 | TRBV30 | - | TGTGCCTGGAGTAACTTGGTAGGCCCTAGGGAAAAACTGTTTTTT | CAWSNLVGPREKLFF
- | TRBJ2-2 | TRBV5-1 | - | TGCGCCAGCAGCTCGGGGGCCGACACCGGGGAGCTGTTTTTT | CASSSGADTGELFF
- | TRBJ1-2 | TRBV19 | - | TGTGCCAGCTCCAGGGAAGGGGAGGGTGGCTACACCTTC | CASSREGEGGYTF
- | TRBJ2-7 | TRBV29-1 | - | TGCAGCGTTGAAGGCGGTCCCTACGAGCAGTACTTC | CSVEGGPYEQYF
- | TRBJ2-7 | TRBV9 | few | TGTGCCAGCAGCGCCGGGGACAAAGCCTACGAGCAGTACTTC | CASSAGDKAYEQYF